This T cell receptor (beta chain) was profiled in a study of T cell clonality in common variable immunodeficiency. Looked up from germline, CDR1 is KGHSH and CDR2 is LQKENI. The CDR3 is 17 amino acids. With V trimmed by 3 bases and J by 3 bases, 7 bases remained unmatched. Notes on this clone: The target antigen is unknown. The CDR3 end lies 3 residues beyond the end of the read and is filled in from the germline J gene.

Profiling relied on immunoSEQ multiplex PCR, and the TCRdb table lists in-frame clones only, not all of them. The table records tens of thousands of clones without singletons, the ten largest covering around 5.9%. Study findings and constraints: Compared with controls, CVID subjects had fewer shared TCRbeta clones. Fewer deletions and N-nucleotide insertions were reportedly seen in common variable immunodeficiency TCR beta sequences.

The chain uses TRBV18 and TRBJ2-2; 10 positions match TRBD1. The sequence was obtained from a human donor with common variable immunodeficiency. The sample taken for sequencing was peripheral blood mononuclear cells. CDR3 DNA, as far as it was read: TGTGCCAGCTCACCCCGACAGGGGGCCGGGGACACCGGGGAG. Protein product: CASSPRQGAGDTGE. The complete CDR3 sequence is CASSPRQGAGDTGELFF. Based on the CDR3 plus reference TRBV18 and TRBJ2-2, the full variable domain is NAGVMQNPRHLVRRRGQEARLRCSPMKGHSHVYWYRQLPEEGLKFMVYLQKENIIDESGMPKERFSAEFPKEGPSILRIQQVVRGDSAAYFCASSPRQGAGDTGELFFGEGSRLTVL.